These 17 T cell receptor beta chains originate from one sample sequenced in a study of T-cell memory formation after mild COVID-19 (dated by TCRdb to 2020 to 2022). Libraries were constructed by 5' RACE. The sequencing machine was an Illumina NovaSeq 6000. The public reads were reprocessed in TCRdb via fastp at Q25 and MiXCR, keeping in-frame beta chains. Entries that share a CDR3 protein sequence are merged under the most common genes and DNA. A total of around 340,000 distinct CDR3 sequences appear in this sample, more than 15% of them only once. The ten most abundant clones make up about 20% of the sample. Sequenced sample: PBMCs or a T cell subset sorted from them (not recorded which). These receptors all stem from a man younger than 30 who had mild COVID-19 (a few samples of this study predate the infection). The sample titles of this study are shuffled in the database, so cell type and time point are left out; the donor was told from shared clones.

In its sample, this clonotype was seen a few times. The CDR3 DNA reads as TGCGCCAGCAGCCAAGACCAGGTTAGCGAGCAGTACGTC. Translated, it gives CASSQDQVSEQYV. V gene TRBV4-1 combines with J gene TRBJ2-7, with D hard to call. This CDR3 has 13 residues. Germline-derived CDR1 and CDR2 are MGHRA and YSYEKL. V was trimmed by 0 bases and J by 6 bases, leaving 9 bases between them.

This CDR3 reads CASTQGGRGQPQHF. The DNA for the CDR3 is TGTGCCAGCACCCAGGGGGGCCGGGGGCAGCCCCAGCATTTT. The rearrangement uses TRBV6-2 or TRBV6-3 and TRBJ1-5, with 7 bases fitting TRBD1. Germline assignment: CDR1 MNHEY and CDR2 SVGEGT. V lost 7 bases, J lost 7 bases, and 10 bases stayed unmatched. The CDR3 loop spans 14 amino acids.

J is TRBJ2-7 and V is TRBV11-2; D possibly uses TRBD1 or TRBD2 (5 bases each). CDR3 length: 15 amino acids. Germline CDR1 reads SGHAT; CDR2 reads FQNNGV. With 5 bases removed from V and 3 bases from J, the gap between germline ends came to 17 bases. CDR3 in amino acids: CASSPRGGGDYEQYF. DNA for the CDR3: TGTGCCAGCAGCCCCCGTGGGGGTGGGGACTACGAGCAGTACTTC.

This clonotype turned up a few times. V usage is TRBV4-3 and J usage is TRBJ1-2; tentatively, D is TRBD1 (5 bases). The V gene's germline CDR1 is LGHNA and CDR2 YSLEER. V was trimmed by 0 bases and J by 0 bases, leaving 14 bases between them. There are 17 residues in the CDR3. The DNA of the CDR3 is TGCGCCAGCAGCCAAGAATTTGGGACGCTGACTAACTATGGCTACACCTTC. It translates to CASSQEFGTLTNYGYTF.

The chain has TRBV15 and TRBJ2-1; TRBD2 matches at 14 bases. The CDR3 runs 15 residues. Germline loops: CDR1 LNHNV, CDR2 YYDKDF (reference sequence). J was trimmed by 7 bases and V by 5 bases; bases with no gene match: 4. The CDR3 here is CATSFGLAGGNEQFF. In nucleotides, the CDR3 is TGTGCCACCAGCTTCGGACTAGCGGGGGGAAATGAGCAGTTCTTC.

The chain couples TRBV11-2 to TRBJ1-1, with TRBD1 matching over 7 bases. Germline-derived CDR1 and CDR2 are SGHAT and FQNNGV. Trimming cost V 8 bases and J 9 bases; bases outside gene matches: 15. This CDR3 has 14 residues. The CDR3 region has the DNA TGTGCCAGCGGACTTACCGGGACAGAATACAAAGCTTTCTTT. Translating gives CASGLTGTEYKAFF.

This clonotype was picked up a small number of times. The chain combines TRBV14 with TRBJ2-5; 9 positions agree with TRBD1. Germline V gene lookup returns CDR1 SGHDN and CDR2 FVKESK. The V gene end was trimmed by 7 bases and the J gene end by 4 bases; junction bases not matched to a gene: 13. The CDR3 is made up of 16 amino acids. CDR3 protein: CASKGTGTGTRETQYF. CDR3 coding DNA: TGTGCCAGCAAGGGGACCGGGACAGGGACGCGAGAGACCCAGTACTTC.

The chain couples TRBV12-3 or TRBV12-4 to TRBJ1-2; the match to TRBD1 covers 8 bases. This CDR3 comprises 16 residues. The V gene end was trimmed by 6 bases and the J gene end by 0 bases; junction bases not matched to a gene: 9. As DNA, the CDR3 is TGTGCCAGCAGGACTCCGGACAGGGCGACTAACTATGGCTACACCTTC. Residues: CASRTPDRATNYGYTF.

This clonotype was seen only a few times. This chain uses TRBV20-1 with TRBJ1-5, with a tentative D call TRBD1 (5 bases). CDR3 size: 13 residues. The germline CDR1 and CDR2 sequences are DFQATT and SNEGSKA (reference sequence). Trimming shortened V by 3 bases and J by 7 bases, and 13 bases separated the two germline ends. The DNA for the CDR3 is TGCAGTGCTAGGGGGGACCTCCCCCAGCCCCAGCATTTT. Its protein is CSARGDLPQPQHF.

This clonotype was counted only a few times. The CDR3 DNA follows: TGTGCCAGCAGCTCGGACAGGGCGGGCCACAATGAGCAGTTCTTC. Translated: CASSSDRAGHNEQFF. This sequence joins TRBV7-2 and TRBJ2-1, with TRBD1 matching over 8 bases. CDR1 and CDR2 from the germline V gene are SGHTA and FQGNSA. The CDR3 has 15 residues. After removal of 4 bases from V and 5 bases from J, the junction contained 7 bases not matched to a gene.

This clonotype appeared a few times. V and J are TRBV7-2 and TRBJ2-5; TRBD2 might be the D (5 bases). The germline CDR1 and CDR2 sequences are SGHTA and FQGNSA. The germline V and J ends were trimmed by 5 bases and 1 base, with 11 bases remaining between them. This CDR3 is 14 amino acids long. The CDR3 sequence: CASSRPGVQETQYF. The DNA for the CDR3 is TGTGCCAGCAGCCGCCCCGGGGTCCAAGAGACCCAGTACTTC.

This clonotype has just a few counts. The chain carries TRBV28 and TRBJ2-7, with TRBD2 matching over 7 bases. Trimming removed 3 bases from V and 4 bases from J; junction bases left unmatched: 9. CDR3 length: 15 residues. Germline V gene sequence: CDR1 MDHEN, CDR2 SYDVKM. The CDR3 region is CASSLSLAAGYEQYV. DNA of the CDR3: TGTGCCAGCAGTTTGTCGCTAGCGGCTGGATACGAGCAGTACGTC.

This clonotype turned up a few times. The chain combines TRBV25-1 with TRBJ2-7; D is ambiguous. CDR3 length: 14 residues. The germline V gene encodes CDR1 MGHDK and CDR2 SYGVNS. Trimming took off 4 bases at V and 7 bases at J, with 17 bases between the two ends. This CDR3 reads CASSAPLPGTEQYF. The CDR3 DNA is TGTGCCAGCAGTGCCCCCTTGCCGGGCACTGAGCAGTACTTC.

The chain links TRBV7-9 to TRBJ2-1; a weak D match, TRBD1 (5 bases). V gave up 8 bases and J gave up 10 bases, with 18 bases separating them. The CDR3 runs 13 residues. The germline CDR1 and CDR2 sequences are SEHNR and FQNEAQ (reference sequence). The CDR3 spells CASARGTIVEQFF. CDR3 bases: TGTGCCAGCGCTAGGGGCACTATAGTAGAGCAGTTCTTC.

This clonotype was seen a few times. The rearrangement links TRBV20-1 to TRBJ2-4; D not certain. Trimming took 3 bases from V and 0 from J, leaving 9 bases between them. Looked up from germline, CDR1 is DFQATT and CDR2 is SNEGSKA (reference sequence). The CDR3 has 14 residues. CDR3 coding DNA: TGCAGTGCTAGGGAAGGAGTAGCCAAAAACATTCAGTACTTC. Encoded protein: CSAREGVAKNIQYF.

The table lists this clonotype with a few counts. The V and J genes are TRBV7-2 and TRBJ1-1; D gene ambiguous. Germline-derived CDR1 and CDR2 are SGHTA and FQGNSA. The CDR3 contains 17 residues. The ends were cut back, 6 bases at V and 1 base at J, with 21 bases in the middle. The CDR3 nucleotides are TGTGCCAGCAGAAAAGTAGTCCTCGACCCGAAGAACACTGAAGCTTTCTTT. The encoded protein is CASRKVVLDPKNTEAFF.

This clonotype was detected many times. CDR3 residues: CASSETGGAADTQYF. DNA of the CDR3: TGTGCCAGCAGTGAAACCGGGGGGGCCGCAGATACGCAGTATTTT. The J gene is TRBJ2-3, the V gene TRBV6-4, with 8 bases identical to TRBD2. CDR3 size: 15 residues. The germline CDR1 and CDR2 sequences are MRHNA and SNTAGT. The junction had 6 bases not matched to a gene; V was cut back by 3 bases and J by 4 bases.